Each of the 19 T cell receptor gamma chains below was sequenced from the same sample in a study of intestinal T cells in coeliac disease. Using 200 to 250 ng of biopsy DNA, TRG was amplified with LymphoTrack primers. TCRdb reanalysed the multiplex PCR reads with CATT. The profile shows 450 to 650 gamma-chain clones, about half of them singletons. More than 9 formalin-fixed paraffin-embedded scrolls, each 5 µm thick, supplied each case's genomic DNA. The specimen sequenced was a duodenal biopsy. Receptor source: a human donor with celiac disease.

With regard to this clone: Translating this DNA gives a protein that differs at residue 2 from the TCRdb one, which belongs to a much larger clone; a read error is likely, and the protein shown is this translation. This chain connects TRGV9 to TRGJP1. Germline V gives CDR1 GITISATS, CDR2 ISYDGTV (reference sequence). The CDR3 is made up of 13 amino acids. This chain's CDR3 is CTLWEVAGWFKIF. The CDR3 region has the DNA TGTACCTTGTGGGAGGTGGCTGGTTGGTTCAAGATATTT.

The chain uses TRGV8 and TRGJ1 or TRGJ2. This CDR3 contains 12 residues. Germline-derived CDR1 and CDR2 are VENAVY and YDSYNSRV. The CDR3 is CAPGIGFYKKLF. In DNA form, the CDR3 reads TGTGCACCTGGGATTGGTTTTTATAAGAAACTCTTT.

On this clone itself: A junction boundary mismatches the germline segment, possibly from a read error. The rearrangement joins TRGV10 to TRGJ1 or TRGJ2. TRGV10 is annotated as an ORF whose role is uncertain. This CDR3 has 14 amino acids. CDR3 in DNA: TGTGCTGTGTGGGATGTATGGCCCTATTATAAGAAACTCTTT. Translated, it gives CAVWDVWPYYKKLF.

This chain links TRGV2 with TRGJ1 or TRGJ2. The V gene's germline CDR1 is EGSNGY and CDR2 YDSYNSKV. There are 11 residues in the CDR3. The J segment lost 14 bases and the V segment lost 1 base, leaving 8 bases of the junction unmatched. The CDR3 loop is CATWDGPRQLF. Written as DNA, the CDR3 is TGTGCCACCTGGGACGGCCCTCGACAACTCTTT.

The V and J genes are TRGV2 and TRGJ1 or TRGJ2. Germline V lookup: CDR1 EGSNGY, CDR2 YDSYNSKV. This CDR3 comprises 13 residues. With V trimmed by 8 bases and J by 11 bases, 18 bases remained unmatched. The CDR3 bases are TGTGCCACCTCGGGTGCCCTCGGCGGCGAGAAACTCTTT. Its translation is CATSGALGGEKLF.

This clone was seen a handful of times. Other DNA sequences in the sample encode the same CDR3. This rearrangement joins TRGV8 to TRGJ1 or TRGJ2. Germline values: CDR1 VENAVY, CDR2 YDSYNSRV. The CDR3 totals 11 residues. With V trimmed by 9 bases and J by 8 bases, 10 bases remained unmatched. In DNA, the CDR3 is TGTGCCACCGCCCGTTGGCATAAGAAACTCTTT. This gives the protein CATARWHKKLF.

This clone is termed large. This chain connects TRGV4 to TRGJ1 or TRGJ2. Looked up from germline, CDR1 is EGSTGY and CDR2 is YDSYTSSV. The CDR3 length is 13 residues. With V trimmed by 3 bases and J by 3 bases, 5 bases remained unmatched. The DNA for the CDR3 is TGTGCCACCTGGGATTCGGGTTATTATAAGAAACTCTTT. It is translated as CATWDSGYYKKLF.

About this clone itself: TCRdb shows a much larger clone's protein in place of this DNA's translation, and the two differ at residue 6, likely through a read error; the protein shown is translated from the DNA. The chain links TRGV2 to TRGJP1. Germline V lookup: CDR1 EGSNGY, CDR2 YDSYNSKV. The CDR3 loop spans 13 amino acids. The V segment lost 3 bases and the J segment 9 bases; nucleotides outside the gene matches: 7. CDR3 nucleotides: TGTGCCACCTGGGACAGGCTGAGTTGGTTCAAGATATTT. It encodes CATWDRLSWFKIF.

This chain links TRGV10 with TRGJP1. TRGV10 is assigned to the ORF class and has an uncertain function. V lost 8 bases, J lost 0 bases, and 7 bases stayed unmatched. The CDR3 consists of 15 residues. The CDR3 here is CAAWGYHTTGWFKIF. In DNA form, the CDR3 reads TGTGCTGCGTGGGGATACCATACCACTGGTTGGTTCAAGATATTT.

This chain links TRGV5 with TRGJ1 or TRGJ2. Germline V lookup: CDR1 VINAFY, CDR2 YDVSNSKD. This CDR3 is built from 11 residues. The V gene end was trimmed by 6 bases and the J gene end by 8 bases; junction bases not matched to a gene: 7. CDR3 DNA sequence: TGTGCCACCTGGACGGCCAATAAGAAACTCTTT. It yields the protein CATWTANKKLF.

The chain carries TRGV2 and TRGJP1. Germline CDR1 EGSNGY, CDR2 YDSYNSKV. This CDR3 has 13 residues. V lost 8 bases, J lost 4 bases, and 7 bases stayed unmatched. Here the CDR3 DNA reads TGTGCCACCTTGGGCCTCACTGGTTGGTTCAAGATATTT. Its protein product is CATLGLTGWFKIF.

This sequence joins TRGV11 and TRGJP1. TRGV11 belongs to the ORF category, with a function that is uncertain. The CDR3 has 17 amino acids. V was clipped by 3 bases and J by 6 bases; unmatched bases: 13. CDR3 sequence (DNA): TGTGCCTGCTGGATTAGGGCACGCCGCGGACCTGGTTGGTTCAAGATATTT. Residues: CACWIRARRGPGWFKIF.

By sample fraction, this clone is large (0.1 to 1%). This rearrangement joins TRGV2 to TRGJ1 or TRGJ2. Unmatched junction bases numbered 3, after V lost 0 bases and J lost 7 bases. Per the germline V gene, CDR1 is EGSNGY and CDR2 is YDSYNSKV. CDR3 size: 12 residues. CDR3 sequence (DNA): TGTGCCACCTGGGACGGGTTCTATAAGAAACTCTTT. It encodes CATWDGFYKKLF.

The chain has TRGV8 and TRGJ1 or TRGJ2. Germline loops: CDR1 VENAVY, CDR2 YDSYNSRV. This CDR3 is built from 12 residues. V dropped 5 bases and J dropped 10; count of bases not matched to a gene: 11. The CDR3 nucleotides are TGTGCCACCTGGGGCTCAATTATAAAGAAACTCTTT. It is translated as CATWGSIIKKLF.

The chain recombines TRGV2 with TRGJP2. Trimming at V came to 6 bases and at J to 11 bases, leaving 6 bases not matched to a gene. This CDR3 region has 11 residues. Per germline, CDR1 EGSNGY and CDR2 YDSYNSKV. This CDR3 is CATWTWWIKTF. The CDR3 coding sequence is TGTGCCACCTGGACGTGGTGGATCAAGACGTTT.

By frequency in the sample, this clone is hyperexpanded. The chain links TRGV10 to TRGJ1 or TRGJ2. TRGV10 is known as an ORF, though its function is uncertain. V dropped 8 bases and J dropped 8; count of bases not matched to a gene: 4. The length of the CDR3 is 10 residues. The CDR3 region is CAAWGNKKLF. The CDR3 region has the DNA TGTGCTGCGTGGGGGAATAAGAAACTCTTT.

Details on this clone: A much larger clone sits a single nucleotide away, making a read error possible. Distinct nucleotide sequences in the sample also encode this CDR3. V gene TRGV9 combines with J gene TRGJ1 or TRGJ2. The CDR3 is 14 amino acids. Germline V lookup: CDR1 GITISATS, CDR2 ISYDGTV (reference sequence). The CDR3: CALWEWKNYYKKLF. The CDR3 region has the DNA TGTGCCTTGTGGGAGTGGAAGAATTATTATAAGAAACTCTTC.

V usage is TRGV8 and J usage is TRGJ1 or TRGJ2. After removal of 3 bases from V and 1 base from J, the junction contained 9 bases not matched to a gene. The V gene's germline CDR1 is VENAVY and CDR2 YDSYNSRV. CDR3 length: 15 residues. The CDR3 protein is CATWDQPANYYKKLF. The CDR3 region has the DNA TGTGCCACCTGGGATCAGCCGGCTAATTATTATAAGAAACTCTTT.

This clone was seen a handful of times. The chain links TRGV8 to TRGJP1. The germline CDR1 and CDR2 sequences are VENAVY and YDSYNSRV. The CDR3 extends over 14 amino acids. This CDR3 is CAPGIRTTGWFKIF. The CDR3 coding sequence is TGTGCACCTGGGATACGGACCACTGGTTGGTTCAAGATATTT.